These 19 T cell receptor beta chains came from one sample sequenced in a study of CD8 T cells in Susac syndrome. A quantity of about 0.5 to 1 ug RNA underwent reverse transcription using random hexamers. TCRdb used MiXCR to reprocess the immunoSEQ multiplex PCR reads, holding one entry per CDR3 protein. The sample yields fewer than 350,000 distinct CDR3 sequences, 70% to 90% seen once. The specimen sequenced was CD8+ T cells from PBMCs. The origin of the receptors is a human donor with multiple sclerosis.

This chain connects TRBV29-1 to TRBJ1-3; D call uncertain. Germline V CDR1 and CDR2: SQVTM, ANQGSEA. The CDR3 runs 13 residues. V lost 7 bases and J lost 1, with 11 bases in between. CDR3 region: CSAPDLSGNTIYF. The DNA for the CDR3 is TGCAGCGCCCCGGACCTATCTGGAAACACCATATATTTT.

The chain employs TRBV5-6 and TRBJ2-2, with D uncertain. The V end lost 0 bases, the J end lost 1 base, and 10 bases lay between the germline ends. The germline V gene encodes CDR1 SGHDT and CDR2 YYEEEE. The CDR3 spans 16 residues. In DNA, the CDR3 is TGTGCCAGCAGCTTGGCCAATGGGGTGAACACCGGGGAGCTGTTTTTT. Amino acids: CASSLANGVNTGELFF.

The chain's CDR3 is CSARYTSGNSYNEQFF. The CDR3 bases are TGCAGTGCTAGATATACTAGCGGCAATTCCTACAATGAGCAGTTCTTC. V usage is TRBV20-1 and J usage is TRBJ2-1; 8 positions agree with TRBD2. CDR3 size: 16 residues. The germline V gene has CDR1 DFQATT and CDR2 SNEGSKA (reference sequence). With V trimmed by 2 bases and J by 1 base, 7 bases remained unmatched.

The chain has TRBV27 and TRBJ1-4, with D maybe TRBD1 (6 bases). The CDR3 totals 14 residues. Trimming pared 5 bases from V and 7 bases from J, leaving 14 bases between. Germline CDR1 MNHEY, CDR2 SMNVEV (reference sequence). CDR3 sequence (DNA): TGTGCCAGCAGTGAAGCAGGGGCGGGTGAAAAACTGTTTTTT. It encodes CASSEAGAGEKLFF.

The rearrangement uses TRBV28 and TRBJ2-7, with 16 bases that match TRBD2. The ends lost 2 bases at V and 3 bases at J; junction bases unmatched: 10. Germline V gene data show CDR1 as MDHEN and CDR2 as SYDVKM. This CDR3 comprises 19 residues. The CDR3 here is CASSLGLGTSGRAHYEQYF. The CDR3 DNA sequence: TGTGCCAGCAGTTTAGGCCTCGGGACTAGCGGGAGGGCCCACTACGAGCAGTACTTC.

The V gene is TRBV20-1, the J gene TRBJ1-1, with TRBD1 matching 7 bases. Losses at the gene ends were 6 bases for V and 3 bases for J; bases not matched to a gene: 10. Germline CDR1 reads DFQATT; CDR2 reads SNEGSKA (reference sequence). The CDR3 runs 14 residues. The CDR3 DNA reads TGCAGTGCCCTGATCAGGGGGGGCGACACTGAAGCTTTCTTT. Amino acid sequence: CSALIRGGDTEAFF.

This clonotype was observed once. V usage is TRBV3-1 and J usage is TRBJ2-7, with 10 bases lining up with TRBD2. With V trimmed by 5 bases and J by 2 bases, 6 bases remained unmatched. The CDR3 loop spans 15 amino acids. From germline, CDR1 is LGHDT and CDR2 YNNKEL (reference sequence). CDR3 DNA sequence: TGTGCCAGCAGCACCCGGACTAGCGGTCCCTACGAGCAGTACTTC. Translation gives CASSTRTSGPYEQYF.

The rearrangement links TRBV20-1 to TRBJ2-7; D not certain. Trimming cost V 3 bases and J 0 bases, with 15 bases left between them. From germline, CDR1 is DFQATT and CDR2 SNEGSKA (reference sequence). The CDR3 sequence is 15 residues long. The DNA for the CDR3 is TGCAGTGCTAGTTCGACGGACCGAAGCTCCTACGAGCAGTACTTC. The encoded protein is CSASSTDRSSYEQYF.

The chain recombines TRBV4-3 with TRBJ2-4; the match to TRBD1 covers 9 bases. Looked up from germline, CDR1 is LGHNA and CDR2 is YSLEER. J gave up 5 bases and V 4 bases, and 12 bases lay outside the gene matches. The length of the CDR3 is 17 residues. The CDR3 is CASSPGQGVNQENIQYF. In DNA form, the CDR3 reads TGCGCCAGCAGCCCGGGACAGGGTGTAAATCAGGAAAACATTCAGTACTTC.

The chain links TRBV2 to TRBJ2-3; 13 bases map to TRBD2. Trimming removed 4 bases from V and 2 bases from J; junction bases left unmatched: 3. The CDR3 covers 16 residues. CDR1 is SNHLY, CDR2 FYNNEI, per germline. Here the CDR3 reads CASSGGLAGDTDTQYF. In DNA form, the CDR3 reads TGTGCCAGCAGTGGAGGACTAGCGGGGGACACAGATACGCAGTATTTT.

In this sample, this clonotype turned up once. The V gene is TRBV7-3, the J gene TRBJ1-1; D call uncertain. Germline loops: CDR1 SGHTA, CDR2 FQGTGA. This CDR3 comprises 14 residues. Trimming left V 2 bases short and J 2 bases short, with 9 bases between. CDR3 amino acids: CASSLFPGNTEAFF. Here the CDR3 DNA reads TGTGCCAGCAGCTTATTTCCAGGAAACACTGAAGCTTTCTTT. The full variable domain, completed using reference TRBV7-3 and TRBJ1-1, is GAGVSQTPSNKVTEKGKYVELRCDPISGHTALYWYRQSLGQGPEFLIYFQGTGAADDSGLPNDRFFAVRPEGSVSTLKIQRTERGDSAVYLCASSLFPGNTEAFFGQGTRLTVV.

The chain is built from TRBV4-1 and TRBJ2-5; perhaps D is TRBD1 or TRBD2 (5 bases each). V lost 1 base, J lost 2 bases, and 11 bases lay in between. Looked up from germline, CDR1 is MGHRA and CDR2 is YSYEKL. The CDR3 consists of 15 residues. CDR3 sequence (DNA): TGCGCCAGCAGCCAAGCCCCGGGACCTCAAGAGACCCAGTACTTC. It codes for CASSQAPGPQETQYF.

The genes are TRBV11-2 and TRBJ2-5; TRBD2 agrees at 13 bases. Losses at the gene ends were 0 bases for V and 2 bases for J; bases not matched to a gene: 21. In germline, CDR1 is SGHAT, CDR2 FQNNGV. The CDR3 covers 23 residues. This CDR3 is CASSLEAVYGGTSGTSTQETQYF. The CDR3 DNA is TGTGCCAGCAGCTTAGAAGCCGTATATGGTGGGACTAGCGGGACCTCAACACAAGAGACCCAGTACTTC.

The J gene is TRBJ1-1, the V gene TRBV28; tentatively, D is TRBD1 (6 bases). CDR1 MDHEN and CDR2 SYDVKM come from the germline V gene. Between the trimmed V and J ends, which lost 7 bases and 10 bases, there was a span of 13 bases. CDR3 length: 11 residues. The CDR3 sequence is CASKQGQRAFF. CDR3 nucleotide sequence: TGTGCCAGCAAGCAAGGACAGCGAGCTTTCTTT.

The chain links TRBV10-3 to TRBJ2-2, with D maybe TRBD2 (5 bases). Trimming shortened V by 3 bases and J by 5 bases, and 7 bases separated the two germline ends. Germline V gene data show CDR1 as ENHRY and CDR2 as SYGVKD. The CDR3 spans 13 residues. CDR3 nucleotide sequence: TGTGCCATCAGTGACGGGATGACCGGGGAGCTGTTTTTT. Its protein is CAISDGMTGELFF.

The chain uses TRBV4-3 and TRBJ2-7; 7 bases fit TRBD2. Germline V gene sequence: CDR1 LGHNA, CDR2 YSLEER. Trimming took 10 bases from V and 4 from J; bases not matched to a gene: 16. The CDR3 runs to 15 residues. This CDR3 is CATSPGPKGGYEQYF. In DNA, the CDR3 is TGCGCCACCTCACCGGGACCCAAGGGAGGGTACGAGCAGTACTTC.

This chain uses TRBV15 with TRBJ2-1; weak D call: TRBD2 (6 bases). Trimming took off 6 bases at V and 5 bases at J, with 17 bases between the two ends. This CDR3 comprises 15 residues. Germline CDR1 LNHNV, CDR2 YYDKDF (reference sequence). CDR3 sequence: CATRGWGGEDNEQFF. The DNA for the CDR3 is TGTGCCACCAGGGGGTGGGGCGGGGAGGACAATGAGCAGTTCTTC.

Here the CDR3 DNA reads TGTGCCAGCAGTACCTCCGGGACAGGGGGCGAGCAGTACTTC. Translated: CASSTSGTGGEQYF. V usage is TRBV27 and J usage is TRBJ2-7; 11 bases align to TRBD1. V trimming: 5 bases; J trimming: 6 bases; junction bases outside the gene matches: 6. The CDR3 runs to 14 residues. CDR1 and CDR2 (germline): MNHEY, SMNVEV (reference sequence).

The chain has TRBV5-1 and TRBJ2-7; 9 nucleotides line up with TRBD1. Germline V CDR1 and CDR2: SGHRS, YFSETQ. The CDR3 is made up of 15 amino acids. Losses at the gene ends were 5 bases for V and 6 bases for J; bases not matched to a gene: 12. The CDR3 here is CASRTTGTGISEQYF. As DNA, the CDR3 is TGCGCCAGCAGAACGACCGGGACAGGGATTTCCGAGCAGTACTTC. The complete variable domain, with remaining parts taken from reference TRBV5-1 and TRBJ2-7, reads KAGVTQTPRYLIKTRGQQVTLSCSPISGHRSVSWYQQTPGQGLQFLFEYFSETQRNKGNFPGRFSGRQFSNSRSEMNVSTLELGDSALYLCASRTTGTGISEQYFGPGTRLTVT.